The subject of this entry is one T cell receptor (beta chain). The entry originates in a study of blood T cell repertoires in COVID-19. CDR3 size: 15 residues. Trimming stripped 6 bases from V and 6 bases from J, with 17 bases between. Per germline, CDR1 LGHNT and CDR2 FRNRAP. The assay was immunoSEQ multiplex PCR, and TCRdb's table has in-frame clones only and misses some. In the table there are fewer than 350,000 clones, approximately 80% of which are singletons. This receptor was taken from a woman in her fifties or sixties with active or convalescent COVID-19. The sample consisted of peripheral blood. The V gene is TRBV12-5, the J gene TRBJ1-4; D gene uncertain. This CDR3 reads CASGRLVAGDEKLFF. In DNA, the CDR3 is TGTGCTAGTGGCCGTCTCGTGGCCGGGGATGAAAAACTGTTTTTT.